This T cell receptor beta chain was identified during a study of blood T cell repertoires in COVID-19. This CDR3 contains 15 residues. Germline loops: CDR1 MDHEN, CDR2 SYDVKM. V was pared by 5 bases and J by 2 bases, with 15 bases between. Repertoires were generated with immunoSEQ multiplex PCR, while TCRdb's copy carries only in-frame clones and drops some. The profile shows approximately 210,000 clones, 85% to 95% of them singletons. Seattle researchers signed up patients amid active infection and tracked them longitudinally. Sequenced input: peripheral blood. V usage is TRBV28 and J usage is TRBJ1-2, with D possibly being TRBD1 (6 bases). This clonotype was obtained from a young man with COVID-19, enrolled during active disease. CDR3 bases: TGTGCCAGCAGTAACCCGGGGGGGGGCAACTATGGCTACACCTTC. It translates to CASSNPGGGNYGYTF.